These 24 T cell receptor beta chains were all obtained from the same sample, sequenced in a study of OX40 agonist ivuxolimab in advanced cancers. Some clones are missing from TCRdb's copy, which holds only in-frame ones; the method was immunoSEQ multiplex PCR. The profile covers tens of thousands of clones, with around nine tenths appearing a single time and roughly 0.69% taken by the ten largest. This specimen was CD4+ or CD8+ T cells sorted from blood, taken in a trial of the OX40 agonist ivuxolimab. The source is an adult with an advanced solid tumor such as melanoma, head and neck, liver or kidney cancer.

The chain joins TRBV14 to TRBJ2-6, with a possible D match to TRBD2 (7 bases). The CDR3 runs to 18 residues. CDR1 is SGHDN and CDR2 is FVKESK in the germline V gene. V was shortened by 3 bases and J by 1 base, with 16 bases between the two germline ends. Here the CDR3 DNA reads TGTGCCAGCAGCCACACTCGCGCGGGGGCTTCTGGGGCCAACGTCCTGACTTTC. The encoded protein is CASSHTRAGASGANVLTF. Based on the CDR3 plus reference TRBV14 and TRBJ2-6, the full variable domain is EAGVTQFPSHSVIEKGQTVTLRCDPISGHDNLYWYRRVMGKEIKFLLHFVKESKQDESGMPNNRFLAERTGGTYSTLKVQPAELEDSGVYFCASSHTRAGASGANVLTFGAGSRLTVL.

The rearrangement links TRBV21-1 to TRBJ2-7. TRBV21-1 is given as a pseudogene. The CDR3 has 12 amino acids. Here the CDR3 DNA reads TGTGCCAGCAGCAATAAGTTCTACGAGCAGTACTTC. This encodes CASSNKFYEQYF.

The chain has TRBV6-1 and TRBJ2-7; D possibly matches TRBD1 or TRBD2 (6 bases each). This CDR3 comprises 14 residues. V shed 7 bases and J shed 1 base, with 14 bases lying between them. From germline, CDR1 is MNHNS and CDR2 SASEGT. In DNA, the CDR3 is TGTGCCAGCAAGGGGGGCCAAGCTTCCTACGAGCAGTACTTC. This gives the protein CASKGGQASYEQYF.

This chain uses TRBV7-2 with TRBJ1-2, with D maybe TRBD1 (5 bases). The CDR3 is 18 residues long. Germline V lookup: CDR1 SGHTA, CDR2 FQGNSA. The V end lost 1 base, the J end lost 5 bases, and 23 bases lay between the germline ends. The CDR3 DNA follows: TGTGCCAGCAGCTTAGGGGTTTGGTTTCAGGGCACATTTTATGGCTACACCTTC. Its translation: CASSLGVWFQGTFYGYTF.

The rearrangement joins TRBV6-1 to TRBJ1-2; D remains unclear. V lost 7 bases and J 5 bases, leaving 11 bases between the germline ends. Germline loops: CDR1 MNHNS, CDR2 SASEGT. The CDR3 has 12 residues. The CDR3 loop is CASNYGTYGYTF. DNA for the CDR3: TGTGCCAGCAACTACGGTACATATGGCTACACCTTC.

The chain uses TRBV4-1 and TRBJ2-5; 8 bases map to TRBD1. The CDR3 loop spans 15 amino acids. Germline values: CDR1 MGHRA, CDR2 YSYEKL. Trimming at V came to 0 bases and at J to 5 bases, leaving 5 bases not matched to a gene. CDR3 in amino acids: CASSQERQGLETQYF. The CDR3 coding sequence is TGCGCCAGCAGCCAAGAGCGACAGGGGTTGGAGACCCAGTACTTC.

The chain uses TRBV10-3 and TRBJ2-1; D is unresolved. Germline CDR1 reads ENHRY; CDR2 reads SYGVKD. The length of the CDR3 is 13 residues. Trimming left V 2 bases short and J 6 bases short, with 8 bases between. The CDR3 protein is CAISERTINEQFF. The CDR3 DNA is TGTGCCATCAGTGAGAGGACCATCAATGAGCAGTTCTTC.

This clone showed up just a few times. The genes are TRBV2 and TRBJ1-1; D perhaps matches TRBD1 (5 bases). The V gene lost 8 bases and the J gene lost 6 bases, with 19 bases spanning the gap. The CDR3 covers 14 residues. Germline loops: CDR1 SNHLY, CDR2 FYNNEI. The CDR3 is CASRWGARGAEAFF. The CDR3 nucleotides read TGTGCCAGCCGGTGGGGAGCGCGGGGCGCTGAAGCTTTCTTT.

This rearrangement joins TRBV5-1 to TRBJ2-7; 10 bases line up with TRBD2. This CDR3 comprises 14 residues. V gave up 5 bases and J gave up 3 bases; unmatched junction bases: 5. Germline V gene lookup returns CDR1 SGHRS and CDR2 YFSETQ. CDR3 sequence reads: CASRFSSGSYEQYF. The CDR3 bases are TGCGCCAGCAGATTTTCTAGCGGGAGCTACGAGCAGTACTTC.

In DNA, the CDR3 is TGTGCCAGCAGAAAGACTAGCGGGAGATCCGGGGAGCTGTTTTTT. Protein sequence: CASRKTSGRSGELFF. The V and J genes are TRBV6-6 and TRBJ2-2, with 12 bases fitting TRBD2. The CDR3 is made up of 15 amino acids. Germline V gene lookup returns CDR1 MNHNY and CDR2 SVGAGI (reference sequence). V trimming: 6 bases; J trimming: 6 bases; junction bases outside the gene matches: 5.

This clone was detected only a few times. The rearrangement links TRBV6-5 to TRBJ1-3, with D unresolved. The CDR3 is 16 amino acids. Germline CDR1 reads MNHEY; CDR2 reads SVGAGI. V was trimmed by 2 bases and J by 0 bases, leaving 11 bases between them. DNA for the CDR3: TGTGCCAGCAGTTACAGTCACCCGAGCTCTGGAAACACCATATATTTT. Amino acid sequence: CASSYSHPSSGNTIYF.

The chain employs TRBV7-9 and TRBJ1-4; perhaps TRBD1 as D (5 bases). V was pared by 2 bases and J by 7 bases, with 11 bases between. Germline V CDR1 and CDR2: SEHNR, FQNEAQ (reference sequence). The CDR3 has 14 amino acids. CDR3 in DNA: TGTGCCAGCAGCTTACCTTCCGGGGGTGAAAAACTGTTTTTT. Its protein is CASSLPSGGEKLFF.

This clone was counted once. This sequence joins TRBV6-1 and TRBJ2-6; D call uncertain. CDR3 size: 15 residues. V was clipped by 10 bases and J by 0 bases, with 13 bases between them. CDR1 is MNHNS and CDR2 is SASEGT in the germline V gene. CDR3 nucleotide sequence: TGTGCCACCCGAGCAGATAACTCTGGGGCCAACGTCCTGACTTTC. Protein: CATRADNSGANVLTF.

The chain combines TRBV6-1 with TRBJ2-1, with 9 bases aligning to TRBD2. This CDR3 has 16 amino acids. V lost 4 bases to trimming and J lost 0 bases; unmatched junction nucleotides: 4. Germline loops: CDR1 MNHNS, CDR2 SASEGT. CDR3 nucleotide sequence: TGTGCCAGCAGTGGATTAGCGGGGGACTCCTACAATGAGCAGTTCTTC. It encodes CASSGLAGDSYNEQFF.

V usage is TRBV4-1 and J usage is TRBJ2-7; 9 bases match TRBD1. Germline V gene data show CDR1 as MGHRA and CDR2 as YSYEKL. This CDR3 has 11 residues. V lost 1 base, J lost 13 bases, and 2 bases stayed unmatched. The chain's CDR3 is CASSQGQGVYF. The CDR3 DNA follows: TGCGCCAGCAGCCAAGGACAGGGGGTTTACTTC.

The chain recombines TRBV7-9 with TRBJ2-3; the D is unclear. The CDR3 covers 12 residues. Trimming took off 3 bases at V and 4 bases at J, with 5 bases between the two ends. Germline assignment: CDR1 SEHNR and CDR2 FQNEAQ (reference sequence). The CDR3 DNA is TGTGCCAGCAGCTTGTGGGCAGATACGCAGTATTTT. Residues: CASSLWADTQYF.

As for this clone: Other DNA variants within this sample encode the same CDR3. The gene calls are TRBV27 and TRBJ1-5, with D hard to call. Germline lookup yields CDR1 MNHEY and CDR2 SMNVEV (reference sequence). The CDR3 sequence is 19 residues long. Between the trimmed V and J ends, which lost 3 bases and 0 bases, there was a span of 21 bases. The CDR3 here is CASSFQPPGQTNSNQPQHF. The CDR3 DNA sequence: TGTGCCAGCAGTTTTCAACCCCCCGGGCAGACTAATAGCAATCAGCCCCAGCATTTT.

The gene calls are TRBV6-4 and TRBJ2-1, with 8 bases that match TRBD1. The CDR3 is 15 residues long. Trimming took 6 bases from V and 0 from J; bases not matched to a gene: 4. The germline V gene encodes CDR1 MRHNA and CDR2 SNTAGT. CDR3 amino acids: CASRPDRGSYNEQFF. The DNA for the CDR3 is TGTGCCAGCAGGCCCGACAGGGGCTCCTACAATGAGCAGTTCTTC.

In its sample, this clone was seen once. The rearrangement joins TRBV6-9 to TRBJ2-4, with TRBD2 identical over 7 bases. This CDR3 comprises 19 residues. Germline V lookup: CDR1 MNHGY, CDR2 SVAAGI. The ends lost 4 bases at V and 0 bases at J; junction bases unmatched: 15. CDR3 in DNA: TGTGCCAGCAGTTGGCGGCGGGAGCCTCACAACTCAGCCAAAAACATTCAGTACTTC. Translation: CASSWRREPHNSAKNIQYF.

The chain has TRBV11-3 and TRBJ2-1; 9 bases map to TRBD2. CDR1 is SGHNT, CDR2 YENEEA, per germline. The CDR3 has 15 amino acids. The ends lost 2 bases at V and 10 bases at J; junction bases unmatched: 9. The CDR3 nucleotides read TGTGCCAGCAGCTTACTGGCGGGAGGGGTAGGGGAGCAGTTCTTC. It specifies CASSLLAGGVGEQFF. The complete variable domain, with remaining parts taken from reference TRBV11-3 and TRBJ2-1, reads EAGVVQSPRYKIIEKKQPVAFWCNPISGHNTLYWYLQNLGQGPELLIRYENEEAVDDSQLPKDRFSAERLKGVDSTLKIQPAELGDSAVYLCASSLLAGGVGEQFFGPGTRLTVL.

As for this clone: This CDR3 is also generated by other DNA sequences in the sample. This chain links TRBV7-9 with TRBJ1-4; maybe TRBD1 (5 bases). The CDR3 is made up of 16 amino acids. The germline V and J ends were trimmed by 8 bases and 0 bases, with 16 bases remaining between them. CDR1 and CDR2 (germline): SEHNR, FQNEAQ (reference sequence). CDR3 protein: CASPLGGESTNEKLFF. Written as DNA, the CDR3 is TGTGCCAGCCCGTTGGGGGGAGAATCAACTAATGAAAAACTGTTTTTT.

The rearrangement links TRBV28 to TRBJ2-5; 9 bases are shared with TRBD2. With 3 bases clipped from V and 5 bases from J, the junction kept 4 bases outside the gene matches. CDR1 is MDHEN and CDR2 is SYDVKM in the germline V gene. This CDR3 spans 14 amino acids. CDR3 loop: CASSLAGGRETQYF. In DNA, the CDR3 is TGTGCCAGCAGTTTGGCGGGAGGGCGTGAGACCCAGTACTTC.

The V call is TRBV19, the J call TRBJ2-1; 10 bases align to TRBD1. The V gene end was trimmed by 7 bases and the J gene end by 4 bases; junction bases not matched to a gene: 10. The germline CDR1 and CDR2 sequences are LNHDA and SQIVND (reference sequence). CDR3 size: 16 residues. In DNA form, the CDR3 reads TGTGCCAGTAATGGGGGCCCGGGACAGGGGTACAATGAGCAGTTCTTC. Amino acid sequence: CASNGGPGQGYNEQFF.

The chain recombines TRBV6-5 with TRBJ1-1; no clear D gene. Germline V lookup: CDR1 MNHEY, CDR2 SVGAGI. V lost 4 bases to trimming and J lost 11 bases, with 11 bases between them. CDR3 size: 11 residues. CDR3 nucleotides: TGTGCCAGCAGTTCTACCTTGATCGCTTTCTTT. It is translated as CASSSTLIAFF.